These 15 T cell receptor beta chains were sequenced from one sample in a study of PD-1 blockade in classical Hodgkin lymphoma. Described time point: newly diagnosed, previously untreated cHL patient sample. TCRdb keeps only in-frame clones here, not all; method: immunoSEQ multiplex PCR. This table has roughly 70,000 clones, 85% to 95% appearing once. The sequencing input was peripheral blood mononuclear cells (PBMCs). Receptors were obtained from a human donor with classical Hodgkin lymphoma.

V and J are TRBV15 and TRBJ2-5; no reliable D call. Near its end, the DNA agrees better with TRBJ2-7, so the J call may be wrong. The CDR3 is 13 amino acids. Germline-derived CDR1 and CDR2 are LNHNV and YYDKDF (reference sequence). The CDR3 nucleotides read TGTGCCACCAGCAGAGACCAGACCTACGAGCAGTACTTC. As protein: CATSRDQTYEQYF.

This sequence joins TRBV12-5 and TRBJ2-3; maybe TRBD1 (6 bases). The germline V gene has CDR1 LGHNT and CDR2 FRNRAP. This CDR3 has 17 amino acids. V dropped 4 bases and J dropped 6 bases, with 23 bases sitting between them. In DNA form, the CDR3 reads TGTGCTAGTGGTTCCCGAGGGCAGGGGTTTCTTTTGGATACGCAGTATTTT. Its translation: CASGSRGQGFLLDTQYF.

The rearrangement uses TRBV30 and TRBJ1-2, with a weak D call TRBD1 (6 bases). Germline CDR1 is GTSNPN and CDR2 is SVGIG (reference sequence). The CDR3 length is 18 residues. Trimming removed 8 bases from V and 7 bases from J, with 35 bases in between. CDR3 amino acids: CASRTGRSVGGTSGGYTF. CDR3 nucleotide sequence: TGTGCCAGCCGGACGGGAAGGAGCGTAGGGGGAACTTCAGGTGGCTACACCTTC.

The CDR3 loop reads CASSTDRYNEKLFF. DNA for the CDR3: TGTGCCAGTAGTACGGACAGATATAATGAAAAACTGTTTTTT. V and J are TRBV19 and TRBJ1-4, with D tentatively TRBD1 (6 bases). CDR1 is LNHDA and CDR2 is SQIVND in the germline V gene (reference sequence). V lost 4 bases to trimming and J lost 4 bases, with 10 bases between them. The CDR3 is made up of 14 amino acids.

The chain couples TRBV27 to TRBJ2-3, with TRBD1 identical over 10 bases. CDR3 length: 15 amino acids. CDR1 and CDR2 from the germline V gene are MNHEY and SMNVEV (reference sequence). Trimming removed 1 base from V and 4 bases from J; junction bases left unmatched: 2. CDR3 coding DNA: TGTGCCAGCAGTTTATTTGGACAGGGGGCAGATACGCAGTATTTT. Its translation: CASSLFGQGADTQYF.

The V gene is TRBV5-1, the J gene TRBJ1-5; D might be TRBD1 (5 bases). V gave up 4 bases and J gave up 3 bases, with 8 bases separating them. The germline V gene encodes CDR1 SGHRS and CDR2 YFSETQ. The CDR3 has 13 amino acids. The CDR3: CASSEGDNQPQHF. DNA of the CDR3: TGCGCCAGCAGCGAAGGGGACAATCAGCCCCAGCATTTT.

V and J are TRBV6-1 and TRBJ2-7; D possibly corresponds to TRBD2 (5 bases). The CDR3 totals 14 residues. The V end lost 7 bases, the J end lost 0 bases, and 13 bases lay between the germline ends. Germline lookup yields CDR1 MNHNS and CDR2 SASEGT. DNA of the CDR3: TGTGCCAGCAACCCCGGACTTAGCTCCTACGAGCAGTACTTC. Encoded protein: CASNPGLSSYEQYF.

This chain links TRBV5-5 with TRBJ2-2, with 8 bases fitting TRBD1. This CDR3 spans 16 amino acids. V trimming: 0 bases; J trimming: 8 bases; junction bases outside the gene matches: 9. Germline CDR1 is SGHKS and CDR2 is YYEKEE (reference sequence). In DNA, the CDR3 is TGTGCCAGCAGCTTGGCTCGCCAGGGGGCTCCGGGGGAGCTGTTTTTT. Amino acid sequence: CASSLARQGAPGELFF.

The CDR3 is CASQLSARGRLYEQYF. The CDR3, as DNA: TGCGCCAGCCAACTCTCAGCGAGGGGCCGCCTTTACGAGCAGTACTTC. The chain combines TRBV5-1 with TRBJ2-7; D is perhaps TRBD1 or TRBD2 (5 bases each). V was pared by 7 bases and J by 4 bases, with 24 bases between. The CDR3 has 16 residues. CDR1 is SGHRS, CDR2 YFSETQ, per germline.

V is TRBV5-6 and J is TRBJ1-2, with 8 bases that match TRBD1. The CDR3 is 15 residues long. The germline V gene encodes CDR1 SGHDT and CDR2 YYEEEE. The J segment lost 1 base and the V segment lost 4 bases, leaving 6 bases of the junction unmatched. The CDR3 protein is CASSHGTGYNYGYTF. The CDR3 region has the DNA TGTGCCAGCAGCCACGGGACAGGTTATAACTATGGCTACACCTTC.

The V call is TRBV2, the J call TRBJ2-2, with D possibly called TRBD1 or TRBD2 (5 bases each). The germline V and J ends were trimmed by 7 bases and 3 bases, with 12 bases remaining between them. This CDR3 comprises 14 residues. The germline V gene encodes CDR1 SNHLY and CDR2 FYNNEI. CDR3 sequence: CASKGELDTGELFF. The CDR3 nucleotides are TGTGCCAGCAAAGGGGAGCTCGACACCGGGGAGCTGTTTTTT.

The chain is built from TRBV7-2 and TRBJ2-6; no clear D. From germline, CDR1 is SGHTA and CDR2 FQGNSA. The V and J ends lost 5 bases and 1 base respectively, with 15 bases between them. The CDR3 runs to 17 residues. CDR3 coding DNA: TGTGCCAGCAGCCTAACCCATCGCACTTCTGGGGCCAACGTCCTGACTTTC. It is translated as CASSLTHRTSGANVLTF.

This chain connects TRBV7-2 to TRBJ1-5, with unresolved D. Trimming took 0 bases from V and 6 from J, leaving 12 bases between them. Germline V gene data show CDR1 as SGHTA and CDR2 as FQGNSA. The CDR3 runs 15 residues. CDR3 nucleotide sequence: TGTGCCAGCAGCTTAGCCCCGGGCAGCGGTCAGCCCCAGCATTTT. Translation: CASSLAPGSGQPQHF.

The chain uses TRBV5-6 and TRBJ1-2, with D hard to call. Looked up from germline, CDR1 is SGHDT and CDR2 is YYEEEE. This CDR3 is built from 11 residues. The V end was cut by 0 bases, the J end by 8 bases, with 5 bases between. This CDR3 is CASSLEGGYTF. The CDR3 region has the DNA TGTGCCAGCAGCTTGGAGGGCGGCTACACCTTC.

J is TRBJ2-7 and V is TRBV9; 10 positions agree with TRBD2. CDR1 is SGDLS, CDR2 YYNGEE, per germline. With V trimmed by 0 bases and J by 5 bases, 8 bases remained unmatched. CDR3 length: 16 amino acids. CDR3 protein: CASSVGTSGEVNEQYF. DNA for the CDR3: TGTGCCAGCAGCGTAGGTACTAGCGGGGAGGTCAACGAGCAGTACTTC.